The 18 T cell receptor beta chains below come from one sample, sequenced in a study of coeliac disease. Sequencing used immunoSEQ multiplex PCR; TCRdb keeps in-frame clones, though not all of them. The repertoire holds roughly 3,700 clones, 64% seen once, with around 20% in the top ten. The specimen sequenced was lymphocytes from the gut lamina propria. These receptors all stem from a woman aged 25-40 years without celiac disease.

Details on this clone: The CDR3 ends on some other residue instead of the conserved phenylalanine or tryptophan, so this is likely a read error. The DNA is omitted, as the CDR3 cannot be located on it reliably, and the CDR3 follows TCRdb's listing. The chain carries TRBV21-1 and TRBJ1-3; whether TRBD1, the table's D call, matches the DNA was not checked. TRBV21-1 is a documented pseudogene. The CDR3 is 24 residues long, ends included. The CDR3 sequence: CASSKEDREKLRGEGSWLIEEKLR.

This clone ranks as medium-sized. The chain joins TRBV29-1 to TRBJ2-1; D may be TRBD1 (8 bases). CDR3 length: 14 amino acids. V gave up 4 bases and J gave up 4 bases, with 14 bases separating them. Germline V CDR1 and CDR2: SQVTM, ANQGSEA. CDR3 nucleotides: TGCAGCGTTGGGGGGGGGACAGGTTACAATGAGCAGTTCTTC. Encoded protein: CSVGGGTGYNEQFF.

This chain joins TRBV13 and TRBJ1-6; possible D gene TRBD1, 5 bases. Germline V lookup: CDR1 PRHDT, CDR2 FYEKMQ (reference sequence). The V gene lost 5 bases and the J gene lost 9 bases, with 11 bases spanning the gap. The CDR3 runs to 13 residues. The CDR3 sequence: CASSPLGGSPLHF. The CDR3 DNA reads TGTGCCAGCAGCCCTCTGGGGGGTTCACCCCTCCACTTT. The variable domain in full, completed from reference TRBV13 and TRBJ1-6, reads AAGVIQSPRHLIKEKRETATLKCYPIPRHDTVYWYQQGPGQDPQFLISFYEKMQSDKGSIPDRFSAQQFSDYHSELNMSSLELGDSALYFCASSPLGGSPLHFGNGTRLTVT.

There are a few counts of this clone. The V and J genes are TRBV2 and TRBJ2-7, with D possibly TRBD2 on 5 matching bases. Trimming stripped 6 bases from V and 5 bases from J, with 17 bases between. Germline loops: CDR1 SNHLY, CDR2 FYNNEI. This CDR3 comprises 14 residues. CDR3 residues: CASRRLAPFHEQYF. The CDR3 region has the DNA TGTGCCAGCAGAAGATTAGCGCCTTTCCACGAGCAGTACTTC.

The V call is TRBV29-1, the J call TRBJ2-3; TRBD2 matches 8 bases. After removal of 7 bases from V and 4 bases from J, the junction contained 4 bases not matched to a gene. Germline V CDR1 and CDR2: SQVTM, ANQGSEA. This CDR3 region has 12 residues. Here the CDR3 DNA reads TGCAGCGCCCGGGGGGGCGCAGATACGCAGTATTTT. Translated: CSARGGADTQYF.

The chain carries TRBV2 and TRBJ2-3; 7 bases are a match to TRBD2. This CDR3 region has 14 residues. After removal of 3 bases from V and 8 bases from J, the junction contained 8 bases not matched to a gene. Germline loops: CDR1 SNHLY, CDR2 FYNNEI. The CDR3 DNA follows: TGTGCCAGCAGTGAGGATGGTGTAGCGGGTACGCAGTATTTT. Amino acid sequence: CASSEDGVAGTQYF.

The genes are TRBV7-9 and TRBJ1-4; D ambiguous. The V gene lost 5 bases and the J gene lost 3 bases, with 16 bases spanning the gap. CDR1 and CDR2 (germline): SEHNR, FQNEAQ (reference sequence). This CDR3 spans 16 amino acids. The CDR3 coding sequence is TGTGCCAGCAGCGCCGGGGTTCGGGGTCCTAATGAAAAACTGTTTTTT. Protein product: CASSAGVRGPNEKLFF.

The chain carries TRBV5-4 and TRBJ1-4, with 8 bases identical to TRBD1. The CDR3 has 15 residues. J lost 8 bases, V lost 10 bases, and 16 bases had no gene match. Germline CDR1 reads SGHNT; CDR2 reads YYREEE (reference sequence). This CDR3 is CAGSTSGGAREKLFF. DNA for the CDR3: TGTGCCGGGTCGACTTCAGGGGGCGCGCGGGAAAAACTGTTTTTT. Looking up the rest from reference TRBV5-4 and TRBJ1-4 gives the full variable domain: ETGVTQSPTHLIKTRGQQVTLRCSSQSGHNTVSWYQQALGQGPQFIFQYYREEENGRGNFPPRFSGLQFPNYSSELNVNALELDDSALYLCAGSTSGGAREKLFFGSGTQLSVL.

This clone has just a few counts. This chain connects TRBV5-1 to TRBJ2-1; 8 positions match TRBD2. This CDR3 comprises 18 residues. Germline assignment: CDR1 SGHRS and CDR2 YFSETQ. J was trimmed by 4 bases and V by 1 base; bases with no gene match: 13. The DNA for the CDR3 is TGCGCCAGCAGCTTGCTAAGCGGGGGTTATGGTAGTTACAATGAGCAGTTCTTC. Encoded protein: CASSLLSGGYGSYNEQFF.

V gene TRBV6-1 combines with J gene TRBJ2-3; D perhaps matches TRBD2 (7 bases). This CDR3 comprises 14 residues. Trimming cost V 6 bases and J 5 bases, with 15 bases left between them. The V gene's germline CDR1 is MNHNS and CDR2 SASEGT. The CDR3 protein is CASRIGGPGDTQYF. The CDR3 coding sequence is TGTGCCAGCAGAATCGGGGGGCCGGGAGATACGCAGTATTTT.

This clone was found once. This chain connects TRBV28 to TRBJ2-7; TRBD2 might be the D (6 bases). V was cut by 11 bases and J by 2 bases, with 16 bases left in between. Germline V gene lookup returns CDR1 MDHEN and CDR2 SYDVKM. The CDR3 length is 13 residues. The CDR3 spells CAAGGTPTYEQYF. Written as DNA, the CDR3 is TGTGCCGCTGGGGGGACCCCTACCTACGAGCAGTACTTC.

V is TRBV7-9 and J is TRBJ2-3; 7 bases line up with TRBD1. The CDR3 sequence is 13 residues long. Germline values: CDR1 SEHNR, CDR2 FQNEAQ (reference sequence). Trimming cost V 5 bases and J 8 bases; bases outside gene matches: 7. For the CDR3, the DNA is TGTGCCAGCAGCCAAGGGGCAGGGGGTACGCAGTATTTT. The encoded protein is CASSQGAGGTQYF.

As concerns this clone: At one of its ends the junction is not consistent with the germline gene, which may arise from a read error. The V gene is TRBV7-7, the J gene TRBJ2-5; D is perhaps TRBD2 (6 bases). Germline V gene data show CDR1 as SSHAT and CDR2 as FNYEAQ (reference sequence). The CDR3 is 13 residues long. The DNA for the CDR3 is TGTGCTAGCAGCTTAAAATCGCGGGGGACCCAGTACTTC. Residues: CASSLKSRGTQYF.

The genes are TRBV10-2 and TRBJ1-5, with no clear D. Germline V gives CDR1 WSHSY, CDR2 SAAADI. Trimming cost V 10 bases and J 0 bases, with 22 bases left between them. This CDR3 comprises 17 residues. The CDR3 reads CATLAGSGSYSNQPQHF. In DNA form, the CDR3 reads TGCGCCACCCTAGCCGGTAGCGGGAGTTATAGCAATCAGCCCCAGCATTTT.

The gene calls are TRBV18 and TRBJ1-1; D may be TRBD1 (5 bases). Trimming pared 3 bases from V and 1 base from J, leaving 12 bases between. From germline, CDR1 is KGHSH and CDR2 LQKENI. CDR3 length equals 15 residues. The CDR3 coding sequence is TGTGCCAGCTCACCTTCTGACAGCCGGAACACTGAAGCTTTCTTT. Its translation is CASSPSDSRNTEAFF.

This clone showed up just a few times. This rearrangement joins TRBV5-5 to TRBJ1-6; the match to TRBD1 covers 10 bases. Unmatched junction bases numbered 13, after V lost 3 bases and J lost 13 bases. The germline V gene encodes CDR1 SGHKS and CDR2 YYEKEE (reference sequence). This CDR3 has 16 residues. The chain's CDR3 is CASSWGRGQGFLPLHF. In DNA, the CDR3 is TGTGCCAGCAGCTGGGGAAGGGGACAGGGGTTTCTTCCCCTCCACTTT.

The chain combines TRBV28 with TRBJ2-7, with a tentative D call TRBD2 (5 bases). The CDR3 consists of 12 residues. Trimming took 0 bases from V and 6 from J, leaving 6 bases between them. Germline loops: CDR1 MDHEN, CDR2 SYDVKM. The CDR3 bases are TGTGCCAGCAGTTTATGGCTAGCCGAGCAGTACTTC. This gives the protein CASSLWLAEQYF. The variable domain in full, completed from reference TRBV28 and TRBJ2-7, reads DVKVTQSSRYLVKRTGEKVFLECVQDMDHENMFWYRQDPGLGLRLIYFSYDVKMKEKGDIPEGYSVSREKKERFSLILESASTNQTSMYLCASSLWLAEQYFGPGTRLTVT.

This CDR3 is CASSQLQGQPQHF. CDR3 bases: TGTGCCAGCAGCCAATTGCAGGGACAGCCCCAGCATTTT. This chain joins TRBV14 and TRBJ1-5; weak D call: TRBD1 (5 bases). The V gene's germline CDR1 is SGHDN and CDR2 FVKESK. The CDR3 runs to 13 residues. V lost 2 bases, J lost 7 bases, and 9 bases lay in between.